This T cell receptor (beta chain) is drawn from a study of blood T cell repertoires in COVID-19 (dated by TCRdb to 2018 to 2020). Turning to the overall study: Samples from collaborators originated in the United States, Italy and Spain and spanned both the acute and convalescent phases of COVID-19. The prospective study material was composed of cDNA or gDNA derived from T cells, B-cell-depleted T cells, or PBMCs. Subjects who had been exposed to COVID-19, were actively infected with it, or had recovered from it provided the deeply sampled blood TCRbeta repertoires that made up the dataset. The repertoires were released in a freely available public database intended as a resource for research on the immune response to SARS-CoV-2. The samples were drawn from two sources: the first 160 participants of the ongoing ImmuneRACE study, and fewer than 1,500 subjects contributed by 6 global collaborators. A de-identified subject ID, COVID-19 status, age in years and sex were almost always included in the sample metadata. Where available, HLA class I and class II types were taken from metadata supplied by the sample provider and were not determined by assay-based typing.

The immunoSEQ Assay, a bias-controlled multiplex PCR, was used to amplify TCRbeta CDR3 regions from genomic DNA. Turning to the authors' computational methods: The number of nucleated cells in each sample was estimated from the amplification of reference gene primers within the assay. Sequence reads were collapsed and filtered to measure the absolute abundance of every unique TCRbeta CDR3 rearrangement. For each sample, productive Simpson clonality was calculated by taking the square root of Simpson's diversity index across productive rearrangements. Sourced from immuneACCESS, this table was stored by TCRdb with only in-frame sequences that have V and J called. A share of the clones is absent; for the studies checked, an unresolved V gene accounts for under half, and the remainder has no known explanation. V and J calls and clone size follow that table, whereas D and trimming were derived from the DNA. For this sample the table gives a few hundred thousand clones, of which 65% to 85% were detected only once. 3.4% of the sample lies in the top ten.

Points on this clone: The antigen it recognizes is unknown. Per-nucleotide qualities are absent, and no much larger clonotype sits a single base away. The same CDR3 can be traced to other DNA sequences in this sample.

The paper's findings and limits, for the study overall: The quantity of clinical and demographic metadata differed by source and by participant and was supplied without curation.

V lost 3 bases and J lost 2 bases, and the count of bases not matched to a germline gene is 3. Measured from the cysteine to the phenylalanine, the CDR3 is 15 residues long. The kept DNA is CDR3 alone, 45 bases in frame from the first base. The germline V gene gives CDR1 as KGHSH and CDR2 as LQKENI. Participants in the prospective study were aged about 18 to 90 years, lived in about two dozen United States geographic areas, and enrolled through a virtual design. Cohort assignment in the prospective study relied on participant-reported clinical history from a screening survey and a study questionnaire. Recovered participants in ImmuneRACE Cohort 3 were defined as having two consecutive negative NP/OP PCR tests, clearance from a healthcare professional, or resolution of symptoms. Each participant in the prospective study had whole blood, serum and a nasopharyngeal or oropharyngeal swab collected by mobile phlebotomists. Prospective study participants could optionally give additional blood draws and questionnaires over a roughly 2-month period. Prospective study blood samples were shipped either frozen or at room temperature before DNA extraction.

The material sequenced was PBMCs or T cells enriched from blood (not recorded which). The origin of this receptor is a man in his forties or fifties who had recovered from COVID-19. The sequence is built from TRBV18 and TRBJ2-7; 11 bases in the middle match TRBD1. Here the CDR3 is given as CASSPGTGGAYEQYF. The sequence in DNA is TGTGCCAGCTCACCCGGGACAGGGGGAGCCTACGAGCAGTACTTC.